These 29 T cell receptor beta chains originate from one sample sequenced in a study of blood T cell repertoires in COVID-19. TCRdb keeps only in-frame clones here, not all; method: immunoSEQ multiplex PCR. The sample lists roughly 57,000 clones, less than 85% seen once, with about 15% in the top ten. The source material was peripheral blood. The receptors here all came from a woman in her 70s with acute or convalescent COVID-19.

This clone occurred once. The rearrangement links TRBV6-6 to TRBJ2-3; 7 positions match TRBD1. The CDR3 contains 17 residues. V was clipped by 5 bases and J by 4 bases; unmatched bases: 15. Germline V gene lookup returns CDR1 MNHNY and CDR2 SVGAGI (reference sequence). The CDR3 nucleotides read TGTGCCAGCAGTCCCCCCCCGGGACAGAGGGCCCCAGATACGCAGTATTTT. Translation: CASSPPPGQRAPDTQYF.

The chain links TRBV6-5 to TRBJ2-7; possible D gene TRBD2, 6 bases. The length of the CDR3 is 15 residues. CDR1 and CDR2 from the germline V gene are MNHEY and SVGAGI. Trimming shortened V by 4 bases and J by 5 bases, and 18 bases separated the two germline ends. The CDR3 region has the DNA TGTGCCAGCAGTTCAAGGGACTTAAATAGCCACGAGCAGTACTTC. It yields the protein CASSSRDLNSHEQYF.

The chain recombines TRBV24-1 with TRBJ2-1; D call uncertain. Germline values: CDR1 KGHDR, CDR2 SFDVKD. The CDR3 is made up of 14 amino acids. V lost 5 bases and J 2 bases, leaving 9 bases between the germline ends. This CDR3 reads CATSGPGPYNEQFF. CDR3 coding DNA: TGTGCCACCAGTGGTCCAGGCCCCTACAATGAGCAGTTCTTC.

The chain combines TRBV5-1 with TRBJ2-2, with a possible D match to TRBD2 (5 bases). This CDR3 region has 14 residues. V dropped 2 bases and J dropped 3 bases, with 8 bases sitting between them. CDR1 is SGHRS, CDR2 YFSETQ, per germline. The CDR3 spells CASSFEGDTGELFF. CDR3 sequence (DNA): TGCGCCAGCAGCTTTGAGGGAGACACCGGGGAGCTGTTTTTT.

The chain joins TRBV4-1 to TRBJ1-5; TRBD1 matches 10 bases. Germline CDR1 MGHRA, CDR2 YSYEKL. The junction had 5 bases not matched to a gene; V was cut back by 0 bases and J by 3 bases. The length of the CDR3 is 17 residues. This chain's CDR3 is CASSQDLGQGVNQPQHF. CDR3 DNA: TGCGCCAGCAGCCAAGATTTAGGACAGGGGGTCAATCAGCCCCAGCATTTT.

The chain couples TRBV7-9 to TRBJ1-1, with 7 positions matching TRBD1. Germline loops: CDR1 SEHNR, CDR2 FQNEAQ (reference sequence). The V gene end was trimmed by 5 bases and the J gene end by 4 bases; junction bases not matched to a gene: 10. This CDR3 comprises 15 residues. The CDR3 bases are TGTGCCAGCAGCCCTCAGCAAGGGGGCAGCACTGAAGCTTTCTTT. It translates to CASSPQQGGSTEAFF.

This rearrangement joins TRBV5-6 to TRBJ1-2; 11 bases map to TRBD1. The CDR3 consists of 15 residues. J lost 2 bases, V lost 5 bases, and 5 bases had no gene match. Per the germline V gene, CDR1 is SGHDT and CDR2 is YYEEEE. The chain's CDR3 is CASRWTGGRNYGYTF. DNA of the CDR3: TGTGCCAGCAGATGGACAGGGGGCAGAAACTATGGCTACACCTTC.

This clone was picked up a small number of times. The gene calls are TRBV2 and TRBJ2-7; 11 bases map to TRBD1. Per the germline V gene, CDR1 is SNHLY and CDR2 is FYNNEI. After removal of 7 bases from V and 5 bases from J, the junction contained 4 bases not matched to a gene. The CDR3 has 13 residues. The CDR3 bases are TGTGCCAGCAATCGGGACAGGGGGAACGAGCAGTACTTC. This encodes CASNRDRGNEQYF.

The table lists this clone with a few counts. V gene TRBV27 combines with J gene TRBJ1-5; TRBD1 matches at 10 bases. This CDR3 is built from 12 residues. Germline V gene lookup returns CDR1 MNHEY and CDR2 SMNVEV (reference sequence). V lost 3 bases, J lost 15 bases, and 5 bases stayed unmatched. Here the CDR3 reads CASSFGTGVMHF. Here the CDR3 DNA reads TGTGCCAGCAGTTTCGGGACAGGGGTAATGCATTTT.

CDR3 amino acids: CASSREAGLRNEKLFF. DNA for the CDR3: TGTGCCAGCAGCCGAGAGGCGGGGTTACGGAATGAAAAACTGTTTTTT. The rearrangement uses TRBV9 and TRBJ1-4; D uncertain. The germline V gene has CDR1 SGDLS and CDR2 YYNGEE. The CDR3 contains 16 residues. V shed 4 bases and J shed 5 bases, with 18 bases lying between them.

This clone was counted a single time. V is TRBV24-1 and J is TRBJ2-6; D ambiguous. Germline V lookup: CDR1 KGHDR, CDR2 SFDVKD. V lost 6 bases to trimming and J lost 0 bases, with 5 bases between them. CDR3 length equals 14 residues. The CDR3 nucleotides are TGTGCCACCAGTTCTAGCTCTGGGGCCAACGTCCTGACTTTC. Translated: CATSSSSGANVLTF.

The count of this clone is one. The V call is TRBV6-5, the J call TRBJ1-5, with TRBD1 matching over 7 bases. This CDR3 spans 14 amino acids. Germline CDR1 reads MNHEY; CDR2 reads SVGAGI. Losses at the gene ends were 6 bases for V and 2 bases for J; bases not matched to a gene: 4. CDR3 loop: CASRQTGGNQPQHF. The CDR3 coding sequence is TGTGCCAGCAGACAAACAGGGGGCAATCAGCCCCAGCATTTT.

This sequence joins TRBV11-2 and TRBJ1-2, with a tentative D call TRBD1 (5 bases). Germline assignment: CDR1 SGHAT and CDR2 FQNNGV. With 3 bases removed from V and 2 bases from J, the gap between germline ends came to 7 bases. CDR3 length: 13 residues. This CDR3 reads CASSLPGNYGYTF. For the CDR3, the DNA is TGTGCCAGCAGCTTGCCAGGGAACTATGGCTACACCTTC.

The V gene is TRBV7-9, the J gene TRBJ2-1, with TRBD1 identical over 10 bases. Germline assignment: CDR1 SEHNR and CDR2 FQNEAQ (reference sequence). The V gene end was trimmed by 4 bases and the J gene end by 2 bases; junction bases not matched to a gene: 5. This CDR3 has 16 residues. CDR3: CASSSNDRGPYNEQFF. CDR3 coding DNA: TGTGCCAGCAGCTCAAACGACAGGGGGCCCTACAATGAGCAGTTCTTC.

The rearrangement links TRBV19 to TRBJ1-2; TRBD1 agrees at 7 bases. The CDR3 spans 13 residues. CDR1 is LNHDA, CDR2 SQIVND, per germline (reference sequence). The V segment lost 6 bases and the J segment 8 bases; nucleotides outside the gene matches: 9. In DNA form, the CDR3 reads TGTGCCAGTAGCCGGGGACAGCGGGTGGGCTACACCTTC. Encoded protein: CASSRGQRVGYTF.

This CDR3 is CASSAQAGAGYEQYF. The DNA for the CDR3 is TGTGCCAGCAGCGCCCAAGCGGGGGCCGGGTACGAGCAGTACTTC. The V call is TRBV6-4, the J call TRBJ2-7, with 8 bases aligning to TRBD2. V trimming: 6 bases; J trimming: 4 bases; junction bases outside the gene matches: 11. This CDR3 has 15 amino acids. Germline V lookup: CDR1 MRHNA, CDR2 SNTAGT.

Only a few counts were recorded for this clone. This chain joins TRBV2 and TRBJ1-5; 10 bases line up with TRBD1. The CDR3 is 16 amino acids. V shed 3 bases, J shed 7 bases, and the junction held 9 bases outside the gene matches. Germline CDR1 reads SNHLY; CDR2 reads FYNNEI. CDR3 DNA sequence: TGTGCCAGCAGTGAGAGGTCTGACAGGGGGCCCCAGCCCCAGCATTTT. As protein: CASSERSDRGPQPQHF.

V is TRBV10-3 and J is TRBJ2-1, with no clear D. Trimming removed 0 bases at V and 15 bases at J, with 24 bases between. This CDR3 is 16 amino acids long. Germline V gene lookup returns CDR1 ENHRY and CDR2 SYGVKD. The CDR3 DNA follows: TGTGCCATCAGTGAGTCTAGCCCGACGAACGGTGGTGGTCCGTTCTTC. This sequence encodes CAISESSPTNGGGPFF.

The V call is TRBV5-1, the J call TRBJ2-7; tentatively, D is TRBD2 (5 bases). This CDR3 contains 14 residues. In germline, CDR1 is SGHRS, CDR2 YFSETQ. Trimming shortened V by 0 bases and J by 2 bases, and 9 bases separated the two germline ends. CDR3 loop: CASSLVGETYEQYF. CDR3 DNA sequence: TGCGCCAGCAGCTTGGTCGGGGAAACCTACGAGCAGTACTTC.

The chain uses TRBV10-3 and TRBJ1-1; perhaps TRBD1 as D (6 bases). CDR3 length equals 13 residues. V was shortened by 7 bases and J by 6 bases, with 15 bases between the two germline ends. Germline lookup yields CDR1 ENHRY and CDR2 SYGVKD. In DNA form, the CDR3 reads TGTGCCATCAAGTTCGGACAGTCCGCTGAAGCTTTCTTT. Encoded protein: CAIKFGQSAEAFF.

The chain couples TRBV7-3 to TRBJ1-6; D perhaps matches TRBD1 (6 bases). Germline lookup yields CDR1 SGHTA and CDR2 FQGTGA. CDR3 length: 15 amino acids. V was clipped by 5 bases and J by 1 base, with 9 bases between them. The DNA for the CDR3 is TGTGCCAGCAGCCCCACAGGGTCCTATAATTCACCCCTCCACTTT. Translation gives CASSPTGSYNSPLHF.

This sequence joins TRBV6-6 and TRBJ1-5, with 8 positions matching TRBD1. The CDR3 runs to 15 residues. V was pared by 5 bases and J by 5 bases, with 8 bases of the junction left unmatched. Per germline, CDR1 MNHNY and CDR2 SVGAGI (reference sequence). The CDR3 reads CASSTGQGGYQPQHF. The CDR3 DNA reads as TGTGCCAGCAGTACCGGACAGGGTGGGTATCAGCCCCAGCATTTT.

The V and J genes are TRBV19 and TRBJ2-5; D possibly corresponds to TRBD1 (7 bases). V gave up 1 base and J gave up 4 bases, with 13 bases separating them. This CDR3 comprises 15 residues. Germline V CDR1 and CDR2: LNHDA, SQIVND (reference sequence). CDR3 residues: CASSIGTGLRETQYF. The CDR3 DNA is TGTGCCAGTAGTATAGGGACAGGACTAAGAGAGACCCAGTACTTC.

The chain has TRBV6-5 and TRBJ2-1; D is possibly TRBD2 (7 bases). V was cut by 5 bases and J by 6 bases, with 14 bases left in between. The CDR3 is made up of 14 amino acids. Germline CDR1 MNHEY, CDR2 SVGAGI. The CDR3, as DNA: TGTGCCAGCAGTAAACGAGGGGGGGGCAATGAGCAGTTCTTC. The encoded protein is CASSKRGGGNEQFF.

This clone was recorded a few times. The chain joins TRBV5-4 to TRBJ1-1, with unresolved D. Trimming left V 4 bases short and J 0 bases short, with 13 bases between. Germline lookup yields CDR1 SGHNT and CDR2 YYREEE (reference sequence). The CDR3 runs 15 residues. The CDR3 DNA reads TGTGCCAGCAGCCCGACGGCTGACATGAACACTGAAGCTTTCTTT. Encoded protein: CASSPTADMNTEAFF.

This clone appeared a few times. The J gene is TRBJ2-2, the V gene TRBV7-2; D may be TRBD1 (6 bases). From germline, CDR1 is SGHTA and CDR2 FQGNSA. CDR3 length equals 13 residues. Trimming shortened V by 5 bases and J by 5 bases, and 9 bases separated the two germline ends. The CDR3: CASSPGQTGELFF. The CDR3 nucleotides read TGTGCCAGCAGCCCGGGACAAACCGGGGAGCTGTTTTTT.

The CDR3 sequence: CASSHRYISQETQYF. CDR3 coding DNA: TGTGCCAGCAGCCACAGGTATATCTCGCAAGAGACCCAGTACTTC. The chain employs TRBV3-1 (or the pseudogene TRBV3-2) and TRBJ2-5; D is undetermined. Germline V gives CDR1 LGHDT, CDR2 YNNKEL (reference sequence). CDR3 length: 15 amino acids. V shed 3 bases and J shed 2 bases, with 13 bases lying between them.

This chain uses TRBV4-2 with TRBJ1-2, with a possible D match to TRBD1 (5 bases). Trimming removed 4 bases from V and 4 bases from J, with 22 bases in between. There are 17 residues in the CDR3. Germline loops: CDR1 LGHNA, CDR2 YNFKEQ. The chain's CDR3 is CASSRGAAEDQFYGYTF. CDR3 in DNA: TGTGCCAGCAGCCGTGGGGCAGCCGAAGATCAATTCTATGGCTACACCTTC.

The chain has TRBV12-3 or TRBV12-4 and TRBJ1-3, with D unclear. CDR3 size: 13 residues. V dropped 5 bases and J dropped 2 bases, with 7 bases sitting between them. The CDR3, as DNA: TGTGCCAGCAGTCGGGATGCTGGAAACACCATATATTTT. Its protein is CASSRDAGNTIYF.